Sequencing of this T cell receptor beta chain was carried out in a study of early stage breast cancer tumors. Findings and limits, study-wide: Unsorted bulk genomic DNA sequencing lacked pairing and functional marker data. Commonly generated sequences made up most enriched TCRB sequences shared between patients.

Profiled with immunoSEQ multiplex PCR; TCRdb holds only in-frame clones, not every one. The sample holds tens of thousands of clones, approximately 72% seen once. Between the trimmed V and J ends, which lost 5 bases and 7 bases, there was a span of 12 bases. This CDR3 spans 14 amino acids. The germline V gene has CDR1 LNHDA and CDR2 SQIVND (reference sequence). This clone has a handful of counts. Its antigen is not known. This clonotype was sampled from a person aged 50-59 years with breast cancer. Sequencing input: blood. V gene TRBV19 combines with J gene TRBJ1-6; perhaps TRBD1 as D (6 bases). The DNA for the CDR3 is TGTGCCAGTAGTGTACAGGGAGGGAATTCACCCCTCCACTTT. Residues: CASSVQGGNSPLHF.